These 2 T cell receptor beta chains share one sample of origin, sequenced in a study of sequential checkpoint blockade in melanoma. Repertoires were generated with immunoSEQ multiplex PCR, while TCRdb's copy carries only in-frame clones and drops some. This sample carries around 6,400 clones, roughly 20% of them seen once, and the ten largest clones take roughly 10%. Described treatment: randomized to nivolumab then ipilimumab (arm A) or the reverse (arm B). The sequencing used tumor tissue (inferred from file names), collected from a patient given nivolumab and ipilimumab in sequence. These TCRs come from a human donor with melanoma.

The V gene is TRBV19, the J gene TRBJ2-7; D not certain. Trimming stripped 3 bases from V and 0 bases from J, with 12 bases between. The CDR3 contains 15 residues. Looked up from germline, CDR1 is LNHDA and CDR2 is SQIVND (reference sequence). The CDR3 nucleotides read TGTGCCAGTAGTATGACCCGTCGGAGCTCCTACGAGCAGTACTTC. This translates into CASSMTRRSSYEQYF.

This clone is judged medium-sized. This CDR3 reads CASSSRDQAANEQFF. The CDR3 region has the DNA TGTGCCAGCAGCTCCCGGGACCAAGCCGCGAATGAGCAGTTCTTC. This chain uses TRBV11-3 with TRBJ2-1; the D gene could be TRBD1 or TRBD2 (5 bases each). V was cut by 4 bases and J by 7 bases, with 17 bases left in between. The germline V gene encodes CDR1 SGHNT and CDR2 YENEEA. The CDR3 runs 15 residues.